Sequencing of this T cell receptor beta chain was carried out in a study of T cell responses to AZD1222 COVID-19 vaccine. As for this clone: Its antigen is still unknown.

Looked up from germline, CDR1 is GTSNPN and CDR2 is SVGIG (reference sequence). CDR3 length equals 13 residues. V was cut by 0 bases and J by 11 bases, with 16 bases left in between. Measured with immunoSEQ multiplex PCR; TCRdb has only the in-frame clones, and not every one. Of 130,000 or so clones listed, around 90% are singletons. Study-wide points: Clonal diversity may have been underestimated in mostly white British donors. Along spike, vaccine-associated CD4 TCRs were found throughout, with dominance at 160-218 and 743-854. Every sample of the repertoires postdated the peak T cell response.

The sample in question was peripheral blood, obtained on day 0 of AZD1222 vaccination. The sequence was collected from an adult in good health. The gene calls are TRBV30 and TRBJ1-2; the D is unclear. This CDR3 reads CAWSVLPPEGYTF. In DNA form, the CDR3 reads TGTGCCTGGAGTGTACTCCCCCCAGAGGGATACACCTTC.